This T cell receptor beta chain was identified during a study of response to subunit inactivated influenza vaccine. V was clipped by 1 base and J by 1 base, with 7 bases between them. This CDR3 has 13 residues. Per the germline V gene, CDR1 is DFQATT and CDR2 is SNEGSKA (reference sequence). TCRdb re-called the RT-PCR reads through MiXCR, storing one row per CDR3 protein. The sample yields 540,000 or so distinct CDR3 sequences, 13% seen once. General study points: With each seasonal influenza vaccination, the authors suggested, few new T cells are recruited.

About this clonotype: Its target is unknown.

The source is a man aged 45-65 years who received an inactivated influenza vaccine. The rearrangement joins TRBV20-1 to TRBJ1-1; unclear D gene. Sequenced here: PBMCs from blood, sampled about 6 weeks after vaccination. The CDR3 DNA reads TGCAGTGCTAGAGGCATGGGGAACACTGAAGCTTTCTTT. It is translated as CSARGMGNTEAFF.